This note documents a single T cell receptor beta chain sequence. This CDR3 comprises 13 residues. Germline loops: CDR1 MNHNY, CDR2 SVGAGI (reference sequence). V was trimmed by 8 bases and J by 4 bases, leaving 14 bases between them. The record originates from a study of graft-versus-host responses after intestinal transplantation. Graft tissue was processed to release intraepithelial and lamina propria lymphocytes. The data were produced by immunoSEQ multiplex PCR, yet TCRdb's version contains in-frame clones alone and is incomplete. The sample includes 3,000 to 4,000 clones, about 82% of them seen just once.

The chain has TRBV6-6 and TRBJ2-5; maybe TRBD2 (6 bases). Sequencing used ileum tissue, obtained roughly 680 days after intestinal transplant. This sequence originates from a human patient who received an intestinal transplant, so some T cells may come from the graft donor. CDR3 residues: CASHGGYLETQYF. In nucleotides, the CDR3 is TGTGCCAGCCATGGGGGGTACCTAGAGACCCAGTACTTC.